This is a list of T cell receptor beta chains from one sample in a study of T cell responses to AZD1222 COVID-19 vaccine. Some clones are missing from TCRdb's copy, which holds only in-frame ones; the method was immunoSEQ multiplex PCR. The table has over 100,000 clones, 85% to 90% seen once. The sequencing here drew on peripheral blood, taken on day 0 of AZD1222 vaccination. All receptors come from an adult in good health. Both conserved end residues are part of each CDR3. D genes are given only for firm matches. Rows give clone size only sometimes, using once, few, many, or a class for an expanded clone.

NA	NA	TRBJ2-7	TRBV7-9	TGTGCCAGCAGCTCCTGGTACTACGAGCAGTACTTC	CASSSWYYEQYF
TRBD1	NA	TRBJ1-5	TRBV18	TGTGCCAGCGACGGACAGGCTGGTCAGCCCCAGCATTTT	CASDGQAGQPQHF
NA	NA	TRBJ1-2	TRBV7-9	TGTGCCAGCAGCTTAGCGGCAGCTCCTAACTATGGCTACACCTTC	CASSLAAAPNYGYTF
NA	NA	TRBJ2-7	TRBV29-1	TGCAGCGTTGATTCTGACTACGAGCAGTACTTC	CSVDSDYEQYF
NA	NA	TRBJ1-2	TRBV3-1/TRBV3-2	TGTGCCAGCAGCCATAGGGCAGGCGGACTCCATGGCTACACCTTC	CASSHRAGGLHGYTF
NA	NA	TRBJ1-1	TRBV27	TGTGCCAGCAGTTCGCCGGGAGGAACTGAAGCTTTCTTT	CASSSPGGTEAFF
NA	NA	TRBJ2-1	TRBV6-6	TGTGCCAGCAGTTATTTTGGGGGGATCAACAATGAGCAGTTCTTC	CASSYFGGINNEQFF
NA	NA	TRBJ1-2	TRBV27	TGTGCCAGCAGTTTTGCAGGGGCTAACTATGGCTACACCTTC	CASSFAGANYGYTF
TRBD1	NA	TRBJ1-2	TRBV28	TGTGCCAGCAGTCTGGGGGACAGGGCTATATATGGCTACACCTTC	CASSLGDRAIYGYTF
TRBD2	NA	TRBJ2-7	TRBV7-9	TGTGCCAGCAGCAGTCGGACTAGCGGACCTTACGAGCAGTACTTC	CASSSRTSGPYEQYF
NA	NA	TRBJ2-1	TRBV5-1	TGCGCCAGCAGCTTTGGCAGGGCTTATGAGCAGTTCTTC	CASSFGRAYEQFF
NA	NA	TRBJ2-7	TRBV11-2	TGTGCCAGCAGCTTCCAAGAGAGGTACGAGCAGTACTTC	CASSFQERYEQYF
NA	few	TRBJ2-2	TRBV6-4	TGTGCCGCGGGGCACCTGAACACCGGGGAGCTGTTTTTT	CAAGHLNTGELFF
NA	NA	TRBJ1-1	TRBV18	TGTGCCAGCTCACCAAAAAACACTGAAGCTTTCTTT	CASSPKNTEAFF
TRBD1	NA	TRBJ1-4	TRBV5-1	TGCGCCAGCAGCTTGGGGGACAGGGGTAATGAAAAACTGTTTTTT	CASSLGDRGNEKLFF
TRBD1	NA	TRBJ1-1	TRBV7-9	TGTGCCAGCAGCCCGACAGGGTCCACTGAAGCTTTCTTT	CASSPTGSTEAFF
TRBD1	NA	TRBJ2-3	TRBV4-3	TGCGCCAGCAGCCAGGCCAGCGGCAGGGGGACGCAGTATTTT	CASSQASGRGTQYF
NA	NA	TRBJ2-2	TRBV27	TGTGCCAGCAGTTTTGAAGGATTGGGGCCCGGGGAGCTGTTTTTT	CASSFEGLGPGELFF
TRBD2	NA	TRBJ2-5	TRBV2	TGTGCCAGCAGTGGTCTAGCGGGGGTACAAGAGACCCAGTACTTC	CASSGLAGVQETQYF
NA	NA	TRBJ1-2	TRBV11-2	TGTGCCAGCAGCTCCCAGATAGATATCGGAGGCTACACCTTC	CASSSQIDIGGYTF
TRBD2	NA	TRBJ2-1	TRBV2	TGTGCCAGCATTTCCGGGACTAGGTCGGGAAATGAGCAGTTCTTC	CASISGTRSGNEQFF
NA	NA	TRBJ1-4	TRBV7-9	TGTGCCAGCAGCTCTCCAGGACGGAGGCGGGATGAAAAACTGTTTTTT	CASSSPGRRRDEKLFF
TRBD2	NA	TRBJ2-7	TRBV18	TGTGCCAGCTCACAAGGGGCGGGGGTATCCTACGAGCAGTACTTC	CASSQGAGVSYEQYF
TRBD2	NA	TRBJ2-3	TRBV7-2	TGTGCCAGCAGCTTAAGGAGCGGGGGGGGAGCTACGCAGTATTTT	CASSLRSGGGATQYF
NA	NA	TRBJ2-1	TRBV5-6	TGTGCCAGCAGCTTAAGAGGGGCGGCCTACAATGAGCAGTTCTTC	CASSLRGAAYNEQFF
NA	NA	TRBJ2-1	TRBV20-1	TGCAGTGCTAACTATTTTGAGCAGTTCTTC	CSANYFEQFF
NA	NA	TRBJ2-7	TRBV19	TGTGCCAGTAGTTGGGATCGCGAGCAGTACTTC	CASSWDREQYF
NA	NA	TRBJ1-1	TRBV6-5	TGTGCCAGCAGTTATGACAGTCGGAACACTGAAGCTTTCTTT	CASSYDSRNTEAFF
NA	many	TRBJ2-2	TRBV6-4	TGTGCCAGCAGTGACCGGGCCTCGAAGGTCACCGGGGAGCTGTTTTTT	CASSDRASKVTGELFF
NA	NA	TRBJ2-2	TRBV7-2	TGTGCCAGCACCCCCAGGGGATTTGCCGGGGAGCTGTTTTTT	CASTPRGFAGELFF
TRBD1	NA	TRBJ1-1	TRBV5-5	TGTGCCAGCAGCTCAGGGACAGGGGAGCCGAACACTGAAGCTTTCTTT	CASSSGTGEPNTEAFF
NA	NA	TRBJ2-1	TRBV7-3	TGTGCCAGCAGCCCTCAGGAGGGAAACAATGAGCAGTTCTTC	CASSPQEGNNEQFF